This is a list of T cell receptor beta chains from one sample in a study of blood T cell repertoires in COVID-19. Measured with immunoSEQ multiplex PCR; TCRdb has only the in-frame clones, and not every one. The repertoire holds about 100,000 clones, with approximately 81% as singletons. The source material was peripheral blood. The receptors derive from a woman in her seventies with active or convalescent COVID-19. Both conserved end residues are part of each CDR3. D genes are given only for firm matches. Not every row has a clone size; where given, it reads once, few, many or a size class.

v_gene	d_gene	j_gene	abundance	len	CDR3aa
TRBV30	.	TRBJ2-2	.	13	CAWTLSRGRELFF
TRBV4-1	TRBD2	TRBJ2-5	.	17	CASSHGTSGGVKETQYF
TRBV5-4	TRBD1	TRBJ1-2	.	15	CASSPRQGEGYGYTF
TRBV6-6	TRBD1	TRBJ1-2	.	15	CASSYGTGGNYGYTF
TRBV19	.	TRBJ2-3	.	13	CASRPRGTDTQYF
TRBV30	TRBD1	TRBJ1-1	once	13	CAWSRGQGTEAFF
TRBV3-1/TRBV3-2	.	TRBJ2-5	.	13	CASSLSPGETQYF
TRBV7-2	TRBD1	TRBJ2-2	.	16	CASSQRGTGGTGELFF
TRBV15	.	TRBJ2-7	.	15	CATSRDGRGNHEQYF
TRBV15	.	TRBJ2-1	.	14	CATSRDSSRNEQFF
TRBV2	.	TRBJ2-7	once	11	CASREGLEQYF
TRBV7-9	.	TRBJ1-1	once	13	CASSLAGAGEAFF
TRBV11-2	TRBD2	TRBJ2-1	.	15	CASSYRLAEYNEQFF
TRBV9	.	TRBJ2-7	.	15	CASSVGQQITYEQYF
TRBV4-2	.	TRBJ1-1	few	12	CASSQGGMIAFF
TRBV18	.	TRBJ2-7	.	15	CASSPKTGGEYEQYF
TRBV5-4	.	TRBJ2-2	.	14	CASSPTGNTGELFF